This T cell receptor (beta chain) was retrieved from a study of vaccination and CD4 T cells after COVID-19. As for the study in general: Overlapping SARS-CoV-2, HCoV-NL63, HCoV-OC43 and HCoV-229E spike peptides were used to stimulate cells.

The treatment was: approximately 9-day PBMC culture with coronavirus spike peptide pools or control peptides (ViraFEST assay). At both days 3 and 7, half the medium was replaced with fresh IL-2 medium. Points on this clonotype: As yet, its antigen is unknown.

Cultured CD4+ T-cell DNA underwent Oncomine TCR Beta short-read sequencing. MiXCR, run by TCRdb on the PCR reads, gives a single entry per CDR3 protein. The sample has about 12,000 distinct CDR3 sequences, approximately 60% seen once. Germline lookup yields CDR1 MNHEY and CDR2 SVGEGT. The CDR3 runs 15 residues. Trimming left V 6 bases short and J 0 bases short, with 14 bases between. The TCR was taken from a human donor who had recovered from COVID-19. The rearrangement uses TRBV6-2 or TRBV6-3 and TRBJ1-1; a weak D match, TRBD1 (6 bases). The sample comprised CD4+ T cells from blood, cultured in vitro. The DNA of the CDR3 is TGTGCCAGCAGGGGGAAACAGGGCCTGAACACTGAAGCTTTCTTT. Translated, it gives CASRGKQGLNTEAFF.